One sample yielded the 26 T cell receptor beta chains listed below, sequenced in a study of blood T cell repertoires in COVID-19. Using immunoSEQ multiplex PCR, the repertoire was profiled, and TCRdb retains in-frame clones only, with some absent. Of 200,000 to 300,000 clones listed, about 87% are singletons. Source material: peripheral blood. The origin of the receptors is a middle-aged woman with acute or convalescent COVID-19.

Notes on this clone: Relative to the germline gene, one junction end is altered; a read error may explain this. The chain carries TRBV7-8 and TRBJ1-4; the match to TRBD1 covers 8 bases. The length of the CDR3 is 12 residues. In germline, CDR1 is SGHVS, CDR2 FQNEAQ. The CDR3 here is CASSFTRDRLHF. The CDR3, as DNA: TGTGCCAGCAGCTTTACCCGGGACAGGCTGCATTTT.

The V call is TRBV10-3, the J call TRBJ2-1; the match to TRBD2 covers 15 bases. After removal of 8 bases from V and 12 bases from J, the junction contained 5 bases not matched to a gene. The CDR3 contains 13 residues. Germline V CDR1 and CDR2: ENHRY, SYGVKD. CDR3 bases: TGTGCCATCGGGACTAGCGGGGGGCGGGGGCAGTTCTTC. This codes for CAIGTSGGRGQFF.

This clone was detected only once. The CDR3 here is CASSKGAGKNTEAFF. The CDR3 bases are TGTGCCAGCAGCAAAGGGGCAGGAAAGAACACTGAAGCTTTCTTT. V and J are TRBV21-1 and TRBJ1-1; the D call in the table, TRBD1, was not verified against the DNA. TRBV21-1 is annotated as a pseudogene. The CDR3 is 15 residues long.

V usage is TRBV18 and J usage is TRBJ1-3; 8 nucleotides align to TRBD1. The germline V gene has CDR1 KGHSH and CDR2 LQKENI. The trim removed 8 bases at V and 2 bases at J, leaving 5 bases unmatched. The CDR3 has 14 residues. The CDR3 region has the DNA TGTGCCAGCGAATTGACAGGGGCTGGAAACACCATATATTTT. Its translation: CASELTGAGNTIYF.

The chain has TRBV5-5 and TRBJ2-1, with 9 bases matching TRBD1. The CDR3 is 15 amino acids. J lost 8 bases, V lost 0 bases, and 6 bases had no gene match. The germline CDR1 and CDR2 sequences are SGHKS and YYEKEE (reference sequence). CDR3 amino acids: CASSLATGGPHEQFF. CDR3 bases: TGTGCCAGCAGCTTGGCTACAGGGGGCCCTCATGAGCAGTTCTTC.

The chain links TRBV25-1 to TRBJ2-3; TRBD2 matches at 13 bases. Per germline, CDR1 MGHDK and CDR2 SYGVNS. CDR3 length: 15 residues. V lost 4 bases to trimming and J lost 6 bases; unmatched junction nucleotides: 4. The CDR3 here is CASSVTSGGVDTQYF. The CDR3 nucleotides read TGTGCCAGCAGTGTTACTAGCGGGGGGGTGGATACGCAGTATTTT.

CDR3 DNA: TGTGCCAGCAGCCCGGACAGGATCGGGGCTGAAAAACTGTTTTTT. This translates into CASSPDRIGAEKLFF. The rearrangement uses TRBV2 and TRBJ1-4; TRBD1 aligns across 7 bases. The germline V gene encodes CDR1 SNHLY and CDR2 FYNNEI. The CDR3 has 15 amino acids. V lost 6 bases and J lost 7; bases outside the gene matches: 11. Based on the CDR3 plus reference TRBV2 and TRBJ1-4, the full variable domain is EPEVTQTPSHQVTQMGQEVILRCVPISNHLYFYWYRQILGQKVEFLVSFYNNEISEKSEIFDDQFSVERPDGSNFTLKIRSTKLEDSAMYFCASSPDRIGAEKLFFGSGTQLSVL.

The chain joins TRBV2 to TRBJ1-4; TRBD1 might be the D (5 bases). The germline V gene has CDR1 SNHLY and CDR2 FYNNEI. Trimming stripped 1 base from V and 13 bases from J, with 7 bases between. The CDR3 is 11 residues long. The CDR3 loop reads CASSEVRGLFF. In nucleotides, the CDR3 is TGTGCCAGCAGTGAAGTTAGGGGACTGTTTTTT.

The J gene is TRBJ1-2, the V gene TRBV4-1, with 9 bases that match TRBD1. This CDR3 spans 16 amino acids. Losses at the gene ends were 3 bases for V and 4 bases for J; bases not matched to a gene: 9. Germline CDR1 is MGHRA and CDR2 is YSYEKL. CDR3 sequence (DNA): TGCGCCAGCAGCCACGCCCGGACAGGGGATCTCTATGGCTACACCTTC. Protein product: CASSHARTGDLYGYTF.

The chain is built from TRBV7-3 and TRBJ2-3; 10 positions agree with TRBD2. The ends lost 5 bases at V and 3 bases at J; junction bases unmatched: 20. The CDR3 spans 20 residues. Per germline, CDR1 SGHTA and CDR2 FQGTGA. DNA of the CDR3: TGTGCCAGCAGCCGCTGGTTTGTAGCGGGGGGCTCCCGGGGGACAGATACGCAGTATTTT. This encodes CASSRWFVAGGSRGTDTQYF.

J is TRBJ2-5 and V is TRBV19; 9 bases map to TRBD1. J was trimmed by 3 bases and V by 5 bases; bases with no gene match: 7. CDR1 is LNHDA and CDR2 is SQIVND in the germline V gene (reference sequence). The CDR3 runs to 15 residues. CDR3: CASSGPGQGEETQYF. Written as DNA, the CDR3 is TGTGCCAGTAGTGGGCCGGGACAGGGAGAAGAGACCCAGTACTTC.

This sequence joins TRBV27 and TRBJ1-6; D remains ambiguous. Trimming removed 5 bases from V and 7 bases from J, with 12 bases in between. CDR3 length equals 14 residues. CDR1 is MNHEY and CDR2 is SMNVEV in the germline V gene (reference sequence). This chain's CDR3 is CASSIRRANSPLHF. In DNA, the CDR3 is TGTGCCAGCAGTATCAGGAGGGCGAATTCACCCCTCCACTTT.

The V call is TRBV4-2, the J call TRBJ2-1, with 10 nucleotides matching TRBD1. CDR3 length: 16 residues. Unmatched junction bases numbered 6, after V lost 3 bases and J lost 4 bases. Germline loops: CDR1 LGHNA, CDR2 YNFKEQ. The CDR3, as DNA: TGTGCCAGCAGCCATAAGACGGGACAGGGGTACAATGAGCAGTTCTTC. Amino acids: CASSHKTGQGYNEQFF.

This rearrangement joins TRBV2 to TRBJ1-1, with D perhaps TRBD1 (5 bases). Germline-derived CDR1 and CDR2 are SNHLY and FYNNEI. Trimming left V 5 bases short and J 1 base short, with 29 bases between. CDR3 length: 20 residues. The CDR3 nucleotides are TGTGCCAGCAGTCTAGCCCCGTGGTCAGTTCAGGGACTCGGGAACACTGAAGCTTTCTTT. It encodes CASSLAPWSVQGLGNTEAFF.

The chain has TRBV6-5 and TRBJ1-1, with D possibly being TRBD1 (6 bases). The CDR3 spans 13 residues. Trimming removed 6 bases at V and 7 bases at J, with 15 bases between. Germline values: CDR1 MNHEY, CDR2 SVGAGI. The CDR3 DNA follows: TGTGCCAGCAGCCGAACAACAGGGATTGAAGCTTTCTTT. Its protein is CASSRTTGIEAFF.

This chain uses TRBV10-2 with TRBJ2-1; tentatively, D is TRBD2 (5 bases). Per the germline V gene, CDR1 is WSHSY and CDR2 is SAAADI. V lost 8 bases and J lost 7, with 6 bases in between. CDR3 length: 10 amino acids. In nucleotides, the CDR3 is TGCGCCAGCGGAGGTAATGAGCAGTTCTTC. This encodes CASGGNEQFF.

The V gene is TRBV20-1, the J gene TRBJ2-5, with D possibly being TRBD2 (6 bases). This CDR3 is built from 11 residues. With 3 bases removed from V and 12 bases from J, the gap between germline ends came to 14 bases. CDR1 is DFQATT and CDR2 is SNEGSKA in the germline V gene (reference sequence). CDR3 loop: CSARLAPNEYF. The CDR3 DNA reads as TGCAGTGCTAGGCTAGCGCCAAATGAGTACTTC.

The chain joins TRBV19 to TRBJ1-3; D not certain. The germline CDR1 and CDR2 sequences are LNHDA and SQIVND (reference sequence). The CDR3 is 15 residues long. V was cut by 3 bases and J by 0 bases, with 9 bases left in between. The CDR3 DNA is TGTGCCAGTAGTATCACTCCTACCTCTGGAAACACCATATATTTT. Its translation is CASSITPTSGNTIYF.

This chain joins TRBV27 and TRBJ1-4; D is possibly TRBD1 (5 bases). The germline V and J ends were trimmed by 11 bases and 8 bases, with 15 bases remaining between them. Germline V gene data show CDR1 as MNHEY and CDR2 as SMNVEV (reference sequence). The length of the CDR3 is 12 residues. CDR3 nucleotides: TGTGCCTCCCGTGTGGGGGGGGAAAAACTGTTTTTT. Its translation is CASRVGGEKLFF.

Of note for this clone: One end of the junction varies from germline; a read error may be responsible. The J gene is TRBJ2-3, the V gene TRBV9; D is possibly TRBD1 (6 bases). Germline values: CDR1 SGDLS, CDR2 YYNGEE. This CDR3 is built from 16 residues. The CDR3 region has the DNA TGTGCCAGCAGCGCTACAGGCGTCTTAGGGGGAGATGCGCAGTATTTT. Amino acid sequence: CASSATGVLGGDAQYF.

The chain recombines TRBV5-4 with TRBJ2-5; 9 bases fit TRBD1. This CDR3 spans 15 amino acids. The germline gives CDR1 SGHNT, CDR2 YYREEE (reference sequence). V dropped 2 bases and J dropped 5; count of bases not matched to a gene: 7. The CDR3 here is CASSFNRGRDETQYF. In DNA, the CDR3 is TGTGCCAGCAGCTTTAACAGGGGGCGCGACGAGACCCAGTACTTC.

The chain is built from TRBV19 and TRBJ1-4, with 7 nucleotides matching TRBD1. The trim removed 5 bases at V and 0 bases at J, leaving 12 bases unmatched. The CDR3 sequence is 18 residues long. The V gene's germline CDR1 is LNHDA and CDR2 SQIVND (reference sequence). CDR3 sequence reads: CASSPTGDGLATNEKLFF. CDR3 sequence (DNA): TGTGCCAGTAGTCCCACAGGGGATGGACTGGCAACTAATGAAAAACTGTTTTTT.

The V call is TRBV25-1, the J call TRBJ1-4; tentatively, D is TRBD1 (6 bases). Germline V gene lookup returns CDR1 MGHDK and CDR2 SYGVNS. The CDR3 loop spans 15 amino acids. V lost 4 bases to trimming and J lost 3 bases, with 12 bases between them. The DNA for the CDR3 is TGTGCCAGCAGTGCTCTGGACAGTGCTAATGAAAAACTGTTTTTT. Translated, it gives CASSALDSANEKLFF.

The V gene is TRBV3-1 (or the pseudogene TRBV3-2), the J gene TRBJ1-1; TRBD1 aligns across 7 bases. Trimming removed 2 bases from V and 6 bases from J; junction bases left unmatched: 9. The germline gives CDR1 LGHDT, CDR2 YNNKEL (reference sequence). There are 15 residues in the CDR3. This CDR3 reads CASSQRQGRLAEAFF. In DNA, the CDR3 is TGTGCCAGCAGCCAACGACAGGGAAGACTCGCTGAAGCTTTCTTT.

The chain has TRBV6-2 or TRBV6-3 and TRBJ1-2; D remains unclear. Deletions cut 2 bases from V and 2 bases from J, with 9 bases between. CDR1 and CDR2 from the germline V gene are MNHEY and SVGEGT. CDR3 size: 14 residues. This CDR3 is CASSYGRINYGYTF. CDR3 nucleotide sequence: TGTGCCAGCAGTTACGGCAGAATCAACTATGGCTACACCTTC.

The DNA for the CDR3 is TGTGCCAGCAGTGAATGGAGACAGACCAGCCGGTACGAGCAGTACGTC. It translates to CASSEWRQTSRYEQYV. The rearrangement links TRBV6-1 to TRBJ2-7, with D possibly matching TRBD1 (5 bases). Germline V gene data show CDR1 as MNHNS and CDR2 as SASEGT. This CDR3 is built from 16 residues. Trimming pared 2 bases from V and 4 bases from J, leaving 18 bases between.